This T cell receptor (beta chain) was obtained from a study of T cell responses to AZD1222 COVID-19 vaccine. Repertoires were generated with immunoSEQ multiplex PCR, while TCRdb's copy carries only in-frame clones and drops some. This sample has about 180,000 clones, with roughly 89% found just once. From germline, CDR1 is LGHNA and CDR2 YSLEER. Trimming removed 4 bases at V and 1 base at J, with 22 bases between. The CDR3 covers 18 residues. In the case of this clone: Its specificity is unknown.

Study observations and caveats: Possibly, clonal diversity was underestimated; donors were largely white British and included more females.

This TCR came from an adult in good health. The sequencing used peripheral blood, collected on day 0 of AZD1222 vaccination. The chain couples TRBV4-3 to TRBJ1-2; no firm D call. CDR3 in amino acids: CASSPGVILGGSNYGYTF. The CDR3 coding sequence is TGCGCCAGCAGCCCGGGTGTCATTCTCGGAGGCAGTAACTATGGCTACACCTTC.